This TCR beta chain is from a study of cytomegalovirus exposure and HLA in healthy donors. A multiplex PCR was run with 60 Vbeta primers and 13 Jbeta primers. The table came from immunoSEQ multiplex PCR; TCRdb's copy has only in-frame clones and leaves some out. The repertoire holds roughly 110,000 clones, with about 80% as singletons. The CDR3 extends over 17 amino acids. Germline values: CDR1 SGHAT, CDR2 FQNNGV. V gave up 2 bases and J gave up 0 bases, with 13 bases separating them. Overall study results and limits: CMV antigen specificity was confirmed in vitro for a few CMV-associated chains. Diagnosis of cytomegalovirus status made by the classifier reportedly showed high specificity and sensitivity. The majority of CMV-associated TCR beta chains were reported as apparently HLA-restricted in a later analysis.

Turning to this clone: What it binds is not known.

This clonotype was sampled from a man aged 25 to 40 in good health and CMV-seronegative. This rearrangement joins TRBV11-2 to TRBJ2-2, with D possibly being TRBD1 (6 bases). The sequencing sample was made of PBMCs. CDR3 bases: TGTGCCAGCAGCTTAACCAGCAGGGGCACGAACACCGGGGAGCTGTTTTTT. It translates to CASSLTSRGTNTGELFF.